This T cell receptor beta chain was identified during a study of CD8 T cells in ankylosing spondylitis. Broader study findings: Clones linked to disease were reported to show significant enrichment in matched ankylosing spondylitis synovial fluid.

In TCRdb, the 5' RACE reads were re-called with MiXCR into one record per CDR3 protein. The sample contains 31,000 or so distinct CDR3 sequences, approximately 28% of which appear only once. In its sample, this clonotype was seen a few times. Its antigen is not identified. There are 14 residues in the CDR3. CDR1 is PRHDT, CDR2 FYEKMQ, per germline (reference sequence). Trimming shortened V by 1 base and J by 3 bases, and 9 bases separated the two germline ends. The sequenced material came from synovial fluid, either unsorted or a sorted T cell fraction (not recorded which). This clonotype was sampled from a male donor with ankylosing spondylitis. The chain couples TRBV13 to TRBJ1-1; D is unclear. The CDR3 here is CASSLEGVYTEAFF. CDR3 coding DNA: TGTGCCAGCAGCTTAGAGGGAGTTTACACTGAAGCTTTCTTT. Using reference TRBV13 and TRBJ1-1 for the parts outside the CDR3, the full variable domain is AAGVIQSPRHLIKEKRETATLKCYPIPRHDTVYWYQQGPGQDPQFLISFYEKMQSDKGSIPDRFSAQQFSDYHSELNMSSLELGDSALYFCASSLEGVYTEAFFGQGTRLTVV.